The 2 T cell receptor beta chains in this list originate from one sample, sequenced in a study of CD8+ T cells in alopecia areata. Extracted from the samples, RNA was reverse transcribed into cDNA to serve as the sequencing template. Data came from immunoSEQ multiplex PCR; TCRdb stores just in-frame clones and leaves some out. This sample has about 150,000 clones, with 50% to 65% found just once. The treatment was: oral pan-JAK inhibitor, 5-10 mg twice daily. Specimen: CD8+ T cells sorted from blood, collected at week 4, from a patient treated with tofacitinib. The receptors stem from a human donor with alopecia areata.

The V call is TRBV10-3, the J call TRBJ1-1, with TRBD1 as a possible D gene (5 bases). Per the germline V gene, CDR1 is ENHRY and CDR2 is SYGVKD. The CDR3 spans 14 residues. Trimming left V 3 bases short and J 4 bases short, with 12 bases between. The CDR3 here is CAISDPGVPTEAFF. For the CDR3, the DNA is TGTGCCATCAGTGACCCGGGGGTCCCCACTGAAGCTTTCTTT.

The chain carries TRBV27 and TRBJ2-7; the match to TRBD1 covers 7 bases. Germline CDR1 and CDR2: MNHEY and SMNVEV (reference sequence). The V segment lost 5 bases and the J segment 5 bases; nucleotides outside the gene matches: 9. This CDR3 has 14 residues. In DNA, the CDR3 is TGTGCCAGCAGTCCCGGACAGGCTTCCGACGAGCAGTACTTC. Protein sequence: CASSPGQASDEQYF.